Listed below are T cell receptor beta chains from one sample, sequenced in a study of T cells after posttransplantation cyclophosphamide. Sequencing was performed with immunoSEQ multiplex PCR; in TCRdb, only in-frame clones are kept and a portion is missing. The profile shows over 15,000 clones, approximately 74% of them singletons. This specimen was PBMCs, taken after an allogeneic stem cell transplant with post-transplant cyclophosphamide. All receptors derive from a young adult male patient who received an allogeneic stem cell transplant from a related donor, was CMV-positive, and had acute GVHD only. Some T cells may possibly be graft donor cells. The CDR3 runs from the conserved cysteine through the conserved F or W. D genes are given only for firm matches. Some rows have no size entry. The others give once, few or many, or a class for an expanded clone.

V gene: TRBV6-5
J gene: TRBJ2-5
D gene: -
clone size: -
CDR3 protein: CASSYLGGETQYF
CDR3 DNA: TGTGCCAGCAGTTACTTGGGGGGAGAGACCCAGTACTTC

V gene: TRBV27
J gene: TRBJ2-1
D gene: -
clone size: -
CDR3 protein: CASSLGQGRNEQFF
CDR3 DNA: TGTGCCAGCAGTTTAGGCCAGGGAAGGAATGAGCAGTTCTTC

V gene: TRBV27
J gene: TRBJ1-2
D gene: TRBD1
clone size: -
CDR3 protein: CASSSRDRGDYGYTF
CDR3 DNA: TGTGCCAGCAGTTCCCGGGACAGGGGAGACTATGGCTACACCTTC

V gene: TRBV19
J gene: TRBJ2-7
D gene: TRBD1
clone size: -
CDR3 protein: CASTMGSGGFDEQYF
CDR3 DNA: TGTGCCAGTACAATGGGGTCAGGGGGCTTCGACGAGCAGTACTTC

V gene: TRBV7-3
J gene: TRBJ1-5
D gene: -
clone size: -
CDR3 protein: CASSPGGNQPQHF
CDR3 DNA: TGTGCCAGCAGCCCCGGGGGCAATCAGCCCCAGCATTTT

V gene: TRBV6-1
J gene: TRBJ2-7
D gene: TRBD2
clone size: once
CDR3 protein: CASSEGSGTPSSYEQYF
CDR3 DNA: TGTGCCAGCAGTGAAGGTAGCGGGACCCCCTCCTCCTACGAGCAGTACTTC

V gene: TRBV7-2
J gene: TRBJ1-2
D gene: TRBD1
clone size: few
CDR3 protein: CASSLSTGRYGYTF
CDR3 DNA: TGTGCCAGCAGCTTATCGACAGGGCGCTATGGCTACACCTTC

V gene: TRBV18
J gene: TRBJ1-2
D gene: -
clone size: -
CDR3 protein: CASSPPGSGYGYTF
CDR3 DNA: TGTGCCAGCTCACCACCAGGGAGCGGCTATGGCTACACCTTC

V gene: TRBV4-3
J gene: TRBJ1-2
D gene: -
clone size: -
CDR3 protein: CASSQVIARNGYTF
CDR3 DNA: TGCGCCAGCAGCCAAGTTATTGCGCGGAATGGCTACACCTTC

V gene: TRBV7-2
J gene: TRBJ1-1
D gene: -
clone size: -
CDR3 protein: CASSLQAGGTEAFF
CDR3 DNA: TGTGCCAGCAGCTTACAGGCGGGTGGGACTGAAGCTTTCTTT

V gene: TRBV4-1
J gene: TRBJ2-7
D gene: TRBD1
clone size: -
CDR3 protein: CASSQPLHTLTGIEQYF
CDR3 DNA: TGCGCCAGCAGCCAACCCCTTCATACTCTGACAGGGATTGAGCAGTACTTC

V gene: TRBV4-2
J gene: TRBJ1-1
D gene: -
clone size: -
CDR3 protein: CASSQEAIGTVGNTEAFF
CDR3 DNA: TGTGCCAGCAGCCAAGAAGCTATTGGCACAGTCGGGAACACTGAAGCTTTCTTT

V gene: TRBV5-4
J gene: TRBJ2-1
D gene: -
clone size: -
CDR3 protein: CASSAPWLVDNEQFF
CDR3 DNA: TGTGCCAGCAGCGCCCCGTGGCTCGTCGACAATGAGCAGTTCTTC

V gene: TRBV6-6
J gene: TRBJ2-7
D gene: -
clone size: -
CDR3 protein: CASSFTGYSYEQYF
CDR3 DNA: TGTGCCAGCAGTTTTACAGGTTATTCCTACGAGCAGTACTTC

V gene: TRBV4-1
J gene: TRBJ2-1
D gene: -
clone size: -
CDR3 protein: CASSQGDGTFNEQFF
CDR3 DNA: TGCGCCAGCAGCCAAGGTGACGGGACATTCAATGAGCAGTTCTTC

V gene: TRBV7-2
J gene: TRBJ2-3
D gene: -
clone size: -
CDR3 protein: CASSLEARLTDTQYF
CDR3 DNA: TGTGCCAGCAGCTTAGAGGCTAGGTTAACAGATACGCAGTATTTT

V gene: TRBV7-8
J gene: TRBJ1-5
D gene: -
clone size: -
CDR3 protein: CASSPSANQPQHF
CDR3 DNA: TGTGCCAGCAGCCCTAGCGCGAATCAGCCCCAGCATTTT

V gene: TRBV7-9
J gene: TRBJ1-2
D gene: TRBD1
clone size: -
CDR3 protein: CASSSQTGIDGYTF
CDR3 DNA: TGTGCCAGCAGCTCTCAGACAGGGATAGATGGCTACACCTTC

V gene: TRBV10-2
J gene: TRBJ1-1
D gene: TRBD1
clone size: once
CDR3 protein: CASSGGTGKNTEAFF
CDR3 DNA: TGCGCCAGCAGTGGGGGGACAGGGAAGAACACTGAAGCTTTCTTT

V gene: TRBV10-2
J gene: TRBJ1-5
D gene: TRBD1
clone size: -
CDR3 protein: CASRYTGDRNQPQHF
CDR3 DNA: TGCGCCAGCAGGTACACAGGGGACCGAAATCAGCCCCAGCATTTT

V gene: TRBV27
J gene: TRBJ1-2
D gene: TRBD1
clone size: -
CDR3 protein: CASSWDSNYGYTF
CDR3 DNA: TGTGCCAGCAGTTGGGACAGTAACTATGGCTACACCTTC

V gene: TRBV7-3
J gene: TRBJ1-1
D gene: -
clone size: -
CDR3 protein: CASSWGGGTEAFF
CDR3 DNA: TGTGCCAGCAGCTGGGGGGGAGGCACTGAAGCTTTCTTT

V gene: TRBV5-6
J gene: TRBJ1-2
D gene: -
clone size: -
CDR3 protein: CASSLVPPGHYGYTF
CDR3 DNA: TGTGCCAGCAGCTTGGTCCCCCCAGGGCACTATGGCTACACCTTC

V gene: TRBV18
J gene: TRBJ1-6
D gene: -
clone size: -
CDR3 protein: CASSIDRPSSYNSPLHF
CDR3 DNA: TGTGCCAGCTCTATAGACAGGCCAAGCTCCTATAATTCACCCCTCCACTTT

V gene: TRBV4-2
J gene: TRBJ1-1
D gene: -
clone size: -
CDR3 protein: CASSQGFTRNTEAFF
CDR3 DNA: TGTGCCAGCAGCCAAGGGTTCACAAGGAACACTGAAGCTTTCTTT

V gene: TRBV5-6
J gene: TRBJ1-2
D gene: -
clone size: -
CDR3 protein: CASSLVGRDRGYTF
CDR3 DNA: TGTGCCAGCAGCTTGGTCGGCAGGGATCGGGGCTACACCTTC

V gene: TRBV7-2
J gene: TRBJ2-7
D gene: TRBD2
clone size: once
CDR3 protein: CASSLESPSGGSVYEQYF
CDR3 DNA: TGTGCCAGCAGCTTAGAGTCTCCTAGCGGGGGCTCCGTCTACGAGCAGTACTTC

V gene: TRBV9
J gene: TRBJ1-4
D gene: -
clone size: once
CDR3 protein: CASSSQRGENEKLFF
CDR3 DNA: TGTGCCAGCAGCTCCCAGCGGGGGGAGAATGAAAAACTGTTTTTT

V gene: TRBV10-3
J gene: TRBJ2-7
D gene: -
clone size: few
CDR3 protein: CAISEEQGTLRYF
CDR3 DNA: TGTGCCATCAGTGAGGAGCAGGGTACCCTGAGGTACTTC

V gene: TRBV6-5
J gene: TRBJ1-5
D gene: TRBD1
clone size: once
CDR3 protein: CASRPGTGVNQPQHF
CDR3 DNA: TGTGCCAGCAGACCCGGGACAGGGGTCAATCAGCCCCAGCATTTT

V gene: TRBV9
J gene: TRBJ2-1
D gene: TRBD1
clone size: -
CDR3 protein: CASSGGQGLGEQFF
CDR3 DNA: TGTGCCAGCAGCGGGGGACAGGGGCTCGGAGAGCAGTTCTTC

V gene: TRBV9
J gene: TRBJ2-3
D gene: TRBD2
clone size: -
CDR3 protein: CASSLAGMSTDTQYF
CDR3 DNA: TGTGCCAGCAGCCTAGCGGGGATGAGCACAGATACGCAGTATTTT

V gene: TRBV27
J gene: TRBJ2-1
D gene: TRBD2
clone size: -
CDR3 protein: CASRAGGGYNEQFF
CDR3 DNA: TGTGCCAGCAGGGCTGGCGGGGGGTACAATGAGCAGTTCTTC

V gene: TRBV7-2
J gene: TRBJ2-5
D gene: -
clone size: large
CDR3 protein: CASSLGAGQQGPQYF
CDR3 DNA: TGTGCCAGCAGCTTAGGGGCAGGGCAGCAGGGGCCCCAGTACTTC

V gene: TRBV7-8
J gene: TRBJ1-2
D gene: -
clone size: -
CDR3 protein: CASSSGYDGYTF
CDR3 DNA: TGTGCCAGCAGCTCCGGGTATGATGGCTACACCTTC

V gene: TRBV7-2
J gene: TRBJ2-1
D gene: TRBD1
clone size: -
CDR3 protein: CASSGRTGSDEQFF
CDR3 DNA: TGTGCCAGCAGCGGCAGGACAGGGAGCGATGAGCAGTTCTTC

V gene: TRBV30
J gene: TRBJ2-7
D gene: TRBD1
clone size: few
CDR3 protein: CAWNRGQVSEQYF
CDR3 DNA: TGTGCCTGGAACAGGGGGCAAGTATCCGAGCAGTACTTC

V gene: TRBV7-2
J gene: TRBJ1-5
D gene: TRBD1
clone size: -
CDR3 protein: CASRGQGAQPQHF
CDR3 DNA: TGTGCCAGCAGGGGACAGGGGGCGCAGCCCCAGCATTTT

V gene: TRBV5-1
J gene: TRBJ1-6
D gene: -
clone size: -
CDR3 protein: CASSLVQGNSPLHF
CDR3 DNA: TGCGCCAGCAGCTTGGTTCAGGGTAATTCACCCCTCCACTTT

V gene: TRBV30
J gene: TRBJ1-5
D gene: -
clone size: -
CDR3 protein: CAWSVAGIGNQPQHF
CDR3 DNA: TGTGCCTGGAGTGTGGCGGGGATAGGGAATCAGCCCCAGCATTTT

V gene: TRBV5-6
J gene: TRBJ2-1
D gene: -
clone size: once
CDR3 protein: CASSLMRGPYNEQFF
CDR3 DNA: TGTGCCAGCAGCTTGATGCGGGGGCCTTACAATGAGCAGTTCTTC

V gene: TRBV5-6
J gene: TRBJ1-1
D gene: -
clone size: -
CDR3 protein: CASSLSRYTEAFF
CDR3 DNA: TGTGCCAGCAGCTTGTCACGGTACACTGAAGCTTTCTTT

V gene: TRBV27
J gene: TRBJ2-7
D gene: -
clone size: -
CDR3 protein: CASRGTQSHEQYF
CDR3 DNA: TGTGCCAGCAGGGGGACTCAGTCTCACGAGCAGTACTTC

V gene: TRBV9
J gene: TRBJ2-1
D gene: -
clone size: -
CDR3 protein: CASSPSSTSHNEQFF
CDR3 DNA: TGTGCCAGCAGCCCTAGCTCTACGAGCCACAATGAGCAGTTCTTC

V gene: TRBV5-4
J gene: TRBJ2-1
D gene: TRBD1
clone size: once
CDR3 protein: CASSPGQGRDNEQFF
CDR3 DNA: TGTGCCAGCAGCCCCGGACAGGGAAGGGACAATGAGCAGTTCTTC

V gene: TRBV19
J gene: TRBJ2-6
D gene: TRBD1
clone size: -
CDR3 protein: CASSLGTASGANVLTF
CDR3 DNA: TGTGCCAGTAGTCTGGGGACAGCCTCTGGGGCCAACGTCCTGACTTTC

V gene: TRBV5-5
J gene: TRBJ1-1
D gene: -
clone size: many
CDR3 protein: CASSSQGTEAFF
CDR3 DNA: TGTGCCAGCAGCTCCCAGGGAACTGAAGCTTTCTTT

V gene: TRBV5-4
J gene: TRBJ1-6
D gene: TRBD1
clone size: few
CDR3 protein: CASSSDRGLNSPLHF
CDR3 DNA: TGTGCCAGCAGCTCCGACAGGGGGCTCAATTCACCCCTCCACTTT

V gene: TRBV6-5
J gene: TRBJ1-6
D gene: -
clone size: -
CDR3 protein: CARRGDNYNSPLHF
CDR3 DNA: TGTGCCAGGCGGGGGGACAACTATAATTCACCCCTCCACTTT

V gene: TRBV30
J gene: TRBJ1-4
D gene: -
clone size: -
CDR3 protein: CAWSGGVKLFF
CDR3 DNA: TGTGCCTGGAGTGGGGGGGTGAAACTGTTTTTT

V gene: TRBV10-3
J gene: TRBJ2-5
D gene: -
clone size: -
CDR3 protein: CAISEGRAGETQYF
CDR3 DNA: TGTGCCATCAGTGAGGGCAGGGCAGGGGAGACCCAGTACTTC

V gene: TRBV18
J gene: TRBJ1-2
D gene: TRBD1
clone size: few
CDR3 protein: CASSSGTGGYGYTF
CDR3 DNA: TGTGCCAGCTCCTCTGGGACAGGTGGCTATGGCTACACCTTC

V gene: TRBV5-1
J gene: TRBJ2-7
D gene: -
clone size: -
CDR3 protein: CASSLDSLFEQYF
CDR3 DNA: TGCGCCAGCAGCTTGGACAGTCTTTTCGAGCAGTACTTC